In its sample, the clone carrying this T cell receptor beta chain was seen many times. Researchers amplified the TCR beta CDR3 regions from RNA transcripts. RT-PCR in the first round (using the HTBI primer set) targeted the TCR CDR3. TCRdb ran MiXCR on the multiplex PCR reads and lists one entry per CDR3 protein. The sample lists around 280,000 distinct CDR3 sequences; roughly an eighth were seen once. This sample is part of a study of T cells in Graves' hyperthyroidism and ophthalmopathy. Germline V CDR1 and CDR2: SEHNR, FQNEAQ (reference sequence). Trimming pared 6 bases from V and 1 base from J, leaving 9 bases between. The CDR3 extends over 13 amino acids.

This clonotype was obtained from a woman aged 40 to 50 with Graves' hyperthyroidism. Sequencing was carried out using blood. The V call is TRBV7-9, the J call TRBJ1-1; TRBD1 might be the D (5 bases). The CDR3 DNA follows: TGTGCCAGCAGATCCACAGGGAACACTGAAGCTTTCTTT. Amino acid sequence: CASRSTGNTEAFF.